Each of the 14 T cell receptor beta chains below was sequenced from the same sample in a study of identical twins. MiXCR, applied by TCRdb to the 5' RACE reads, yields one record per CDR3 protein. The data hold 700,000 or so distinct CDR3 sequences, with roughly 8% observed a single time. The sample was also linked to a second study, of yellow fever vaccine responses in identical twins.

Sequencing used PBMCs. These receptors all come from a woman aged 18-29 years in good health.

The chain links TRBV18 to TRBJ2-2; the match to TRBD1 covers 9 bases. In germline, CDR1 is KGHSH, CDR2 LQKENI. V was clipped by 2 bases and J by 5 bases; unmatched bases: 3. The CDR3 sequence is 15 residues long. CDR3 in amino acids: CASSPIDRGTGELFF. CDR3 DNA: TGTGCCAGCTCACCAATCGACAGGGGGACCGGGGAGCTGTTTTTT.

This clonotype showed up many times. The chain uses TRBV27 and TRBJ1-5, with unresolved D. The CDR3 covers 15 residues. Germline V gives CDR1 MNHEY, CDR2 SMNVEV (reference sequence). V gave up 2 bases and J gave up 0 bases, with 8 bases separating them. The chain's CDR3 is CASSLAAYSNQPQHF. In nucleotides, the CDR3 is TGTGCCAGCAGTTTAGCAGCTTATAGCAATCAGCCCCAGCATTTT.

This clonotype appeared a few times. V and J are TRBV24-1 and TRBJ2-2, with D hard to call. Trimming shortened V by 3 bases and J by 8 bases, and 15 bases separated the two germline ends. The CDR3 is 15 residues long. The germline gives CDR1 KGHDR, CDR2 SFDVKD. CDR3 DNA sequence: TGTGCCACCAGTGATCCCCAGACGGAGACTGGGGAGCTGTTTTTT. It yields the protein CATSDPQTETGELFF.

The chain recombines TRBV4-1 with TRBJ2-7; D gene uncertain. Germline values: CDR1 MGHRA, CDR2 YSYEKL. Between the trimmed V and J ends, which lost 3 bases and 5 bases, there was a span of 8 bases. This CDR3 is built from 12 residues. The CDR3, as DNA: TGCGCCAGCAGCCAGGAATGGGACGAGCAGTACTTC. Translated: CASSQEWDEQYF.

This clonotype has more than one count but fewer than ten. The V gene is TRBV10-3, the J gene TRBJ1-1; D is ambiguous. CDR1 is ENHRY, CDR2 SYGVKD, per germline. V was cut by 10 bases and J by 0 bases, with 12 bases left in between. This CDR3 is 13 amino acids long. The CDR3: CATRRSLNTEAFF. The CDR3 nucleotides read TGTGCCACTCGACGGTCTTTGAACACTGAAGCTTTCTTT.

The sample holds a few counts of this clonotype. The chain is built from TRBV25-1 and TRBJ2-1; D is perhaps TRBD2 (5 bases). CDR3 length equals 14 residues. Trimming left V 9 bases short and J 10 bases short, with 22 bases between. CDR1 and CDR2 (germline): MGHDK, SYGVNS. The chain's CDR3 is CASRLPGSTGEQFF. For the CDR3, the DNA is TGTGCCAGTCGACTCCCGGGCTCGACGGGAGAGCAGTTCTTC.

CDR3 residues: CAISESRGYTGELFF. Written as DNA, the CDR3 is TGTGCCATCAGTGAGTCCCGCGGTTACACCGGGGAGCTGTTTTTT. The chain recombines TRBV10-3 with TRBJ2-2; D gene uncertain. Trimming pared 0 bases from V and 3 bases from J, leaving 8 bases between. Germline-derived CDR1 and CDR2 are ENHRY and SYGVKD. The CDR3 length is 15 residues.

CDR3 sequence reads: CATSGSRTSGTLSTAGELFF. CDR3 in DNA: TGTGCCACCAGTGGTTCACGGACTAGCGGGACCTTATCAACCGCGGGGGAGCTGTTTTTT. This sequence joins TRBV24-1 and TRBJ2-2; 12 positions match TRBD2. The trim removed 5 bases at V and 8 bases at J, leaving 20 bases unmatched. The CDR3 is 20 residues long. CDR1 and CDR2 (germline): KGHDR, SFDVKD.

This clonotype was detected a few times. V usage is TRBV29-1 and J usage is TRBJ1-1; D is perhaps TRBD1 (5 bases). The CDR3 loop spans 13 amino acids. Per the germline V gene, CDR1 is SQVTM and CDR2 is ANQGSEA. The germline V and J ends were trimmed by 5 bases and 2 bases, with 12 bases remaining between them. CDR3 protein: CSVYGGGNTEAFF. The CDR3 DNA reads TGCAGCGTTTATGGGGGAGGTAACACTGAAGCTTTCTTT.

CDR3 protein: CAWSEAGYEQYF. The CDR3 coding sequence is TGTGCCTGGAGCGAAGCGGGCTACGAGCAGTACTTC. This chain joins TRBV30 and TRBJ2-7, with a weak D call TRBD2 (6 bases). The V gene lost 3 bases and the J gene lost 3 bases, with 9 bases spanning the gap. The CDR3 runs to 12 residues. Germline values: CDR1 GTSNPN, CDR2 SVGIG (reference sequence).

This clonotype has only a few counts. The chain joins TRBV19 to TRBJ2-7; D unclear. In germline, CDR1 is LNHDA, CDR2 SQIVND (reference sequence). This CDR3 region has 14 residues. V shed 5 bases and J shed 4 bases, with 15 bases lying between them. CDR3 DNA: TGTGCCAGTAGTTCCGCAGGAGTGGAGTACGAGCAGTACTTC. It encodes CASSSAGVEYEQYF. Supplemented by reference TRBV19 and TRBJ2-7, the full variable domain reads DGGITQSPKYLFRKEGQNVTLSCEQNLNHDAMYWYRQDPGQGLRLIYYSQIVNDFQKGDIAEGYSVSREKKESFPLTVTSAQKNPTAFYLCASSSAGVEYEQYFGPGTRLTVT.

The sample holds a few counts of this clonotype. The CDR3 ends on some other residue instead of the conserved phenylalanine or tryptophan, so this is likely a read error. This chain joins TRBV5-1 and TRBJ2-1; D possibly corresponds to TRBD2 (6 bases). The CDR3 is 16 amino acids. Trimming took 4 bases from V and 5 from J, leaving 19 bases between them. Germline-derived CDR1 and CDR2 are SGHRS and YFSETQ. The CDR3 DNA is TGCGCCAGCAGCCCGACGGGACTCCCGCCTGACAATGAGCAGTTCCTC. Residues: CASSPTGLPPDNEQFL.

This clonotype was observed many times. The chain is built from TRBV5-1 and TRBJ2-4; maybe TRBD1 (6 bases). The germline V gene has CDR1 SGHRS and CDR2 YFSETQ. The CDR3 spans 17 residues. Trimming stripped 3 bases from V and 5 bases from J, with 21 bases between. The CDR3 bases are TGCGCCAGCAGCTCAGGTCCATCAGGGGTTATTCAAAACATTCAGTACTTC. The encoded protein is CASSSGPSGVIQNIQYF.

The chain carries TRBV6-5 and TRBJ2-3, with TRBD2 identical over 8 bases. CDR3 length equals 16 residues. V gave up 2 bases and J gave up 0 bases; unmatched junction bases: 4. Germline CDR1 reads MNHEY; CDR2 reads SVGAGI. This CDR3 reads CASSYTLAVSTDTQYF. The CDR3 bases are TGTGCCAGCAGTTACACACTAGCGGTTAGCACAGATACGCAGTATTTT.